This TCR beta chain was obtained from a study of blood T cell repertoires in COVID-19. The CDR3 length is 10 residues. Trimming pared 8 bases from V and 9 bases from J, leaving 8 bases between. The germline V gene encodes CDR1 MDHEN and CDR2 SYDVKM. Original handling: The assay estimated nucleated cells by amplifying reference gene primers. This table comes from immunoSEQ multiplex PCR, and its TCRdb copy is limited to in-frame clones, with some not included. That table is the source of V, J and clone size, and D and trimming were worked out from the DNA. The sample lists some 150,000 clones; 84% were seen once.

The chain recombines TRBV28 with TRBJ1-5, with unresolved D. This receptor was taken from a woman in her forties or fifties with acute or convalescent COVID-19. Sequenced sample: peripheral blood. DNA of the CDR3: TGTGCCAGCGCGGGCGGGCCCCAGCATTTT. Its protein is CASAGGPQHF.